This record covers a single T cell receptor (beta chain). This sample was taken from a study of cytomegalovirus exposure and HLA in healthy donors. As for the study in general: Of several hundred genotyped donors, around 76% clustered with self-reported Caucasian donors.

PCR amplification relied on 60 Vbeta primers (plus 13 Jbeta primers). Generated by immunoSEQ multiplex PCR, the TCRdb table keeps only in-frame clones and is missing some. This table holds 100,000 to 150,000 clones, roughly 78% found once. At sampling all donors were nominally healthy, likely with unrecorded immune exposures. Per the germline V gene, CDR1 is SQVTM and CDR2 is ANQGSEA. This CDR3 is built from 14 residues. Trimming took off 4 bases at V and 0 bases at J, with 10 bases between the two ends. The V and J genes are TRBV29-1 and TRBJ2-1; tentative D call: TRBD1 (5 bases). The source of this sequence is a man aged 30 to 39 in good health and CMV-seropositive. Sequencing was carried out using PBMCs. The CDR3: CSVGGRSSYNEQFF. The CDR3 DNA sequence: TGCAGCGTTGGGGGCAGGAGCTCCTACAATGAGCAGTTCTTC.